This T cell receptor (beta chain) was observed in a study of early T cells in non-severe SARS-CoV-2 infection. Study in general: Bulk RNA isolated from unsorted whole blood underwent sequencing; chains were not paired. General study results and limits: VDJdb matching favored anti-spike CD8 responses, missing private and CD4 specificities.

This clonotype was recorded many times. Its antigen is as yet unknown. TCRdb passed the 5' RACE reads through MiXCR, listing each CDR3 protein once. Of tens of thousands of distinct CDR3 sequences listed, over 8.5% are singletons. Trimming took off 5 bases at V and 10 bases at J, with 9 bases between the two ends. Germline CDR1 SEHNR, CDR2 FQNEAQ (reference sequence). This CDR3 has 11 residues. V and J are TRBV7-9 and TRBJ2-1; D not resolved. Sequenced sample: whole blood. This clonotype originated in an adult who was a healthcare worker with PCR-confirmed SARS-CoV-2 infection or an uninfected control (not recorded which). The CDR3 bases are TGTGCCAGCAGCCCCGCAAGGGAGCAGTTCTTC. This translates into CASSPAREQFF.